This TCR beta chain was observed in a study of cytomegalovirus exposure and HLA in healthy donors. Regarding the study as a whole: Several of the most significant clusters were apparently associated with common viral pathogens in a later analysis. Later work found most CMV-associated TCR beta chains apparently HLA-restricted.

Amplification used 60 Vbeta primers and 13 Jbeta primers. Using immunoSEQ multiplex PCR, the repertoire was profiled, and TCRdb retains in-frame clones only, with some absent. The table shows about 180,000 clones, with 80% to 85% occurring only once. V shed 7 bases, J shed 3 bases, and the junction held 10 bases outside the gene matches. Germline lookup yields CDR1 SGHRS and CDR2 YFSETQ. CDR3 length equals 14 residues. Notes on this clone: What it binds is unknown.

Sequencing was performed on PBMCs. The chain employs TRBV5-1 and TRBJ2-7, with 7 nucleotides matching TRBD1. The clonotype was recovered from a boy younger than 10 in good health and CMV-seronegative. The CDR3 region is CASRQGSPGYEQYF. CDR3 sequence (DNA): TGCGCCAGCCGACAGGGCTCCCCTGGCTACGAGCAGTACTTC.